A selection of T cell receptor beta chains follows, all from one sample in a study of shared clonotypes between healthy human individuals. Using immunoSEQ multiplex PCR, the repertoire was profiled, and TCRdb retains in-frame clones only, with some absent. The sample yields approximately 2,300,000 clones, around 93% seen once. Sequencing was performed on naive CD4+ T cells from PBMCs. The receptors derive from a man younger than 35 in good health. Some clones in this sample may be carry-over from other donors' samples. CDR3s include the opening cysteine and the closing phenylalanine or tryptophan. D genes are given only for firm matches. Clone size is not always given. Where it is, it says once, few, many or a class for expanded clones.

size: few; J: TRBJ1-1; D: TRBD1; V: TRBV29-1; CDR3: CSVRTGGTEAFF; DNA: TGCAGCGTCCGGACAGGGGGGACTGAAGCTTTCTTT
size: NA; J: TRBJ2-1; D: NA; V: TRBV18; CDR3: CASSSGTPSYNEQFF; DNA: TGTGCCAGCTCATCCGGGACCCCCTCCTACAATGAGCAGTTCTTC
size: NA; J: TRBJ2-3; D: NA; V: TRBV2; CDR3: CASSEGGAQADTQYF; DNA: TGTGCCAGCAGTGAAGGGGGGGCGCAGGCAGATACGCAGTATTTT
size: NA; J: TRBJ2-1; D: NA; V: TRBV18; CDR3: CASSPPSLANEQFF; DNA: TGTGCCAGCTCACCACCTTCCCTAGCTAATGAGCAGTTCTTC
size: NA; J: TRBJ1-2; D: NA; V: TRBV4-3; CDR3: CASSQGLQGDGYGYTF; DNA: TGCGCCAGCAGCCAAGGCCTACAAGGGGACGGCTATGGCTACACCTTC
size: NA; J: TRBJ2-7; D: NA; V: TRBV4-1; CDR3: CASSPPGTGTYEQYF; DNA: TGCGCCAGCAGCCCGCCCGGGACTGGGACCTACGAGCAGTACTTC
size: NA; J: TRBJ1-1; D: TRBD1; V: TRBV19; CDR3: CASSIKQGVTEAFF; DNA: TGTGCCAGTAGTATCAAACAGGGGGTTACTGAAGCTTTCTTT
size: NA; J: TRBJ2-5; D: TRBD2; V: TRBV5-1; CDR3: CASSLGLAGTETQYF; DNA: TGCGCCAGCAGCTTGGGTCTAGCGGGGACGGAGACCCAGTACTTC
size: NA; J: TRBJ2-7; D: NA; V: TRBV15; CDR3: CATSEMPPYEQYF; DNA: TGTGCCACCAGCGAGATGCCGCCCTACGAGCAGTACTTC
size: NA; J: TRBJ2-4; D: TRBD2; V: TRBV28; CDR3: CASRAGTSTHIQYF; DNA: TGTGCCAGCAGGGCCGGGACTAGCACCCACATTCAGTACTTC
size: NA; J: TRBJ1-5; D: TRBD1; V: TRBV19; CDR3: CASSKLDRGQVQPQHF; DNA: TGTGCCAGTAGCAAATTAGACAGGGGGCAAGTTCAGCCCCAGCATTTT
size: NA; J: TRBJ2-3; D: NA; V: TRBV4-1; CDR3: CASSPPLPQQLQYF; DNA: TGCGCCAGCAGCCCGCCACTCCCCCAGCAGCTGCAGTATTTT
size: once; J: TRBJ2-7; D: TRBD1; V: TRBV11-2; CDR3: CASSLRTGHSYEQYF; DNA: TGTGCCAGCAGCTTACGGACAGGGCACTCCTACGAGCAGTACTTC
size: NA; J: TRBJ1-1; D: NA; V: TRBV10-2; CDR3: CASSESGRSGSTEAFF; DNA: TGCGCCAGCAGTGAGTCGGGACGGTCGGGGAGCACTGAAGCTTTCTTT
size: NA; J: TRBJ1-1; D: NA; V: TRBV5-8; CDR3: CASSLYPEAFF; DNA: TGTGCCAGCAGCTTGTATCCCGAAGCTTTCTTT
size: NA; J: TRBJ2-2; D: NA; V: TRBV7-9; CDR3: CASSLPRGRENTGELFF; DNA: TGTGCCAGCAGCTTACCGCGTGGACGGGAGAACACCGGGGAGCTGTTTTTT
size: NA; J: TRBJ2-7; D: TRBD1; V: TRBV10-3; CDR3: CAISGDRGDLYEQYF; DNA: TGTGCCATCAGTGGTGACAGGGGGGACCTCTACGAGCAGTACTTC
size: NA; J: TRBJ2-1; D: TRBD1; V: TRBV15; CDR3: CATSREDLNRGSYNEQFF; DNA: TGTGCCACCAGCAGAGAGGATCTGAACAGGGGGTCCTACAATGAGCAGTTCTTC
size: NA; J: TRBJ2-1; D: TRBD2; V: TRBV5-1; CDR3: CASSTEPSGRGNEQFF; DNA: TGCGCCAGCAGCACGGAGCCTAGCGGGAGGGGCAATGAGCAGTTCTTC
size: few; J: TRBJ1-5; D: NA; V: TRBV19; CDR3: CASSIELRPQHF; DNA: TGTGCCAGTAGTATTGAGTTGCGGCCCCAGCATTTT
size: once; J: TRBJ1-4; D: NA; V: TRBV28; CDR3: CASRVGTTNEKLFF; DNA: TGTGCCAGCAGGGTTGGGACAACTAATGAAAAACTGTTTTTT
size: once; J: TRBJ2-2; D: TRBD1; V: TRBV6-5; CDR3: CASSTGVDTGELFF; DNA: TGTGCCAGCAGTACAGGGGTCGACACCGGGGAGCTGTTTTTT
size: NA; J: TRBJ2-1; D: NA; V: TRBV27; CDR3: CASAVLLAYNEQFF; DNA: TGTGCCAGCGCGGTGTTGTTGGCCTACAATGAGCAGTTCTTC
size: NA; J: TRBJ1-2; D: TRBD1; V: TRBV10-3; CDR3: CAISLQGAPNYGYTF; DNA: TGTGCCATCAGTTTACAGGGGGCGCCGAACTATGGCTACACCTTC
size: NA; J: TRBJ1-3; D: TRBD1; V: TRBV5-1; CDR3: CASSLIGTGASGNTIYF; DNA: TGCGCCAGCAGCTTGATCGGGACAGGGGCCTCTGGAAACACCATATATTTT
size: NA; J: TRBJ2-1; D: NA; V: TRBV4-2; CDR3: CASSFPGGNNEQFF; DNA: TGTGCCAGCAGCTTTCCTGGCGGAAACAATGAGCAGTTCTTC
size: NA; J: TRBJ1-2; D: NA; V: TRBV29-1; CDR3: CSVGNEGYGYTF; DNA: TGCAGCGTGGGGAACGAAGGCTATGGCTACACCTTC
size: NA; J: TRBJ1-1; D: NA; V: TRBV6-5; CDR3: CASSSITRGWTEAFF; DNA: TGTGCCAGCAGTTCGATCACTAGGGGGTGGACTGAAGCTTTCTTT
size: NA; J: TRBJ2-1; D: TRBD2; V: TRBV9; CDR3: CASSPRTGGPGSSYNEQFF; DNA: TGTGCCAGCAGCCCTAGGACGGGAGGGCCGGGGAGCTCCTACAATGAGCAGTTCTTC
size: NA; J: TRBJ1-2; D: NA; V: TRBV6-6; CDR3: CASLRQDYGYTF; DNA: TGTGCCAGCCTTCGACAAGACTATGGCTACACCTTC
size: NA; J: TRBJ2-7; D: TRBD1; V: TRBV29-1; CDR3: CSVTETGNLGEYF; DNA: TGCAGCGTGACGGAGACAGGGAATTTAGGGGAGTACTTC
size: NA; J: TRBJ1-2; D: NA; V: TRBV5-1; CDR3: CASSLGIGRDGYTF; DNA: TGCGCCAGCAGCTTGGGCATAGGACGGGATGGCTACACCTTC
size: NA; J: TRBJ1-1; D: NA; V: TRBV5-4; CDR3: CASSLGLAREAFF; DNA: TGTGCCAGCAGCTTGGGATTGGCCAGAGAAGCTTTCTTT
size: NA; J: TRBJ2-3; D: NA; V: TRBV6-5; CDR3: CASSYSEIDTQYF; DNA: TGTGCCAGCAGTTACTCCGAGATAGATACGCAGTATTTT
size: NA; J: TRBJ2-3; D: NA; V: TRBV9; CDR3: CASSVGTRPDTQYF; DNA: TGTGCCAGCAGCGTAGGGACCAGGCCCGATACGCAGTATTTT
size: NA; J: TRBJ1-4; D: NA; V: TRBV23-1; CDR3: CASSQSRLVGGRYEKLFF; DNA: TGCGCCAGCAGTCAATCTAGGCTAGTGGGAGGGAGGTACGAAAAACTGTTTTTT
size: NA; J: TRBJ1-3; D: NA; V: TRBV2; CDR3: CASSVSPGWVISGNTIYF; DNA: TGTGCCAGCAGTGTCTCCCCCGGTTGGGTGATCTCTGGAAACACCATATATTTT
size: NA; J: TRBJ1-4; D: TRBD1; V: TRBV4-3; CDR3: CASSPGTGGEKLFF; DNA: TGCGCCAGCAGCCCCGGGACAGGGGGTGAAAAACTGTTTTTT
size: NA; J: TRBJ1-4; D: NA; V: TRBV5-5; CDR3: CASSLGRSTNEKLFF; DNA: TGTGCCAGCAGCTTGGGCAGGTCAACTAATGAAAAACTGTTTTTT
size: NA; J: TRBJ2-7; D: NA; V: TRBV7-2; CDR3: CASSLGTTDSYEQYF; DNA: TGTGCCAGCAGCTTAGGTACAACGGATTCCTACGAGCAGTACTTC
size: NA; J: TRBJ2-3; D: TRBD2; V: TRBV5-1; CDR3: CASSLRTSGSTDTQYF; DNA: TGCGCCAGCAGCTTGAGGACTAGCGGGAGCACAGATACGCAGTATTTT
size: NA; J: TRBJ1-2; D: NA; V: TRBV30; CDR3: CAWRDNTGRGYTF; DNA: TGTGCCTGGAGAGACAACACGGGCCGCGGCTACACCTTC
size: NA; J: TRBJ2-7; D: NA; V: TRBV28; CDR3: CASSLGTYPYEQYF; DNA: TGTGCCAGCAGTCTAGGGACCTACCCCTACGAGCAGTACTTC
size: NA; J: TRBJ1-5; D: NA; V: TRBV6-6; CDR3: CASSYGGGNQPQHF; DNA: TGTGCCAGCAGTTACGGGGGGGGCAATCAGCCCCAGCATTTT
size: NA; J: TRBJ1-2; D: NA; V: TRBV28; CDR3: CASSGGDRANYGYTF; DNA: TGTGCCAGCAGTGGGGGGGACCGAGCTAACTATGGCTACACCTTC
size: once; J: TRBJ2-5; D: NA; V: TRBV6-5; CDR3: CASSKNRETQYF; DNA: TGTGCCAGCAGTAAAAATAGGGAGACCCAGTACTTC
size: NA; J: TRBJ1-2; D: NA; V: TRBV5-1; CDR3: CASSLEAGWDGYTF; DNA: TGCGCCAGCAGCTTGGAGGCAGGGTGGGATGGCTACACCTTC
size: NA; J: TRBJ2-7; D: TRBD2; V: TRBV7-2; CDR3: CASSLGTSGRNEQYF; DNA: TGTGCCAGCAGCTTAGGGACTAGCGGGAGGAACGAGCAGTACTTC
size: NA; J: TRBJ2-7; D: NA; V: TRBV19; CDR3: CASSIMGVLGDEQYF; DNA: TGTGCCAGTAGTATAATGGGGGTTTTGGGTGACGAGCAGTACTTC
size: NA; J: TRBJ1-2; D: NA; V: TRBV2; CDR3: CASSEELANYGYTF; DNA: TGTGCCAGCAGTGAAGAGTTAGCAAACTATGGCTACACCTTC
size: NA; J: TRBJ1-4; D: TRBD1; V: TRBV9; CDR3: CASSVGDSLGKKLFF; DNA: TGTGCCAGCAGCGTAGGGGACAGTCTCGGGAAAAAACTGTTTTTT
size: NA; J: TRBJ2-7; D: NA; V: TRBV7-9; CDR3: CASTLRGAGYEQYF; DNA: TGTGCCAGCACCCTAAGGGGGGCTGGCTACGAGCAGTACTTC
size: NA; J: TRBJ2-1; D: TRBD2; V: TRBV5-1; CDR3: CASSPGLAGGSSYNEQFF; DNA: TGCGCCAGCAGCCCGGGACTAGCGGGAGGGAGCTCCTACAATGAGCAGTTCTTC
size: NA; J: TRBJ1-2; D: NA; V: TRBV6-1; CDR3: CASRLTTGGYGYTF; DNA: TGTGCCAGCAGATTGACAACCGGCGGCTATGGCTACACCTTC
size: NA; J: TRBJ2-7; D: TRBD2; V: TRBV11-2; CDR3: CASSLDPSGLVSYEQYF; DNA: TGTGCCAGCAGCTTAGACCCGTCCGGACTAGTTTCCTACGAGCAGTACTTC
size: NA; J: TRBJ1-3; D: NA; V: TRBV7-9; CDR3: CASSPTGLGNTIYF; DNA: TGTGCCAGCAGCCCCACAGGGTTAGGAAACACCATATATTTT
size: NA; J: TRBJ2-7; D: NA; V: TRBV28; CDR3: CASSFMSAGNHYEQYF; DNA: TGTGCCAGCAGTTTCATGTCCGCCGGGAACCACTACGAGCAGTACTTC